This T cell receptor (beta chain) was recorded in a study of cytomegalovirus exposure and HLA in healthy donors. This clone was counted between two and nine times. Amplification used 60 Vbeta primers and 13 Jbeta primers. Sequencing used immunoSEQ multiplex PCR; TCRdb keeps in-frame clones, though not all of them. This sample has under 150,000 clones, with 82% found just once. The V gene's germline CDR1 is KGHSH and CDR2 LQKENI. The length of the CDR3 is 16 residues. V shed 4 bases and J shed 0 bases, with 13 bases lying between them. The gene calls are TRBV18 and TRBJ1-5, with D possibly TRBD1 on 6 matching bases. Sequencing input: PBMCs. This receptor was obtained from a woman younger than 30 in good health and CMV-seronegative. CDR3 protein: CASSLNAGDSNQPQHF. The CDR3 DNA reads TGTGCCAGCTCACTCAATGCAGGGGATAGCAATCAGCCCCAGCATTTT.